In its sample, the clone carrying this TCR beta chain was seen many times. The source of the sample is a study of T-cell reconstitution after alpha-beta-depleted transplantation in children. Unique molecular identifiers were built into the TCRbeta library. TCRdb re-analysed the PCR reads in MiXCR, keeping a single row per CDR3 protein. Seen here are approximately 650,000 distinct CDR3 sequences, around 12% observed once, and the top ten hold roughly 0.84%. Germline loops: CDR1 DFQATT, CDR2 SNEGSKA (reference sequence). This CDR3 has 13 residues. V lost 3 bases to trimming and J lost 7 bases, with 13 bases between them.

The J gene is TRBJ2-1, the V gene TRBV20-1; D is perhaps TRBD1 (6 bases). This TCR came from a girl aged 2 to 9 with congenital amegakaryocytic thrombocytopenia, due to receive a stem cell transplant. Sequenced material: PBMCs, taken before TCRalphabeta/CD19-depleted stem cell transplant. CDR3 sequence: CSARKAGVNEQFF. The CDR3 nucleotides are TGCAGTGCTAGGAAGGCAGGGGTTAATGAGCAGTTCTTC.